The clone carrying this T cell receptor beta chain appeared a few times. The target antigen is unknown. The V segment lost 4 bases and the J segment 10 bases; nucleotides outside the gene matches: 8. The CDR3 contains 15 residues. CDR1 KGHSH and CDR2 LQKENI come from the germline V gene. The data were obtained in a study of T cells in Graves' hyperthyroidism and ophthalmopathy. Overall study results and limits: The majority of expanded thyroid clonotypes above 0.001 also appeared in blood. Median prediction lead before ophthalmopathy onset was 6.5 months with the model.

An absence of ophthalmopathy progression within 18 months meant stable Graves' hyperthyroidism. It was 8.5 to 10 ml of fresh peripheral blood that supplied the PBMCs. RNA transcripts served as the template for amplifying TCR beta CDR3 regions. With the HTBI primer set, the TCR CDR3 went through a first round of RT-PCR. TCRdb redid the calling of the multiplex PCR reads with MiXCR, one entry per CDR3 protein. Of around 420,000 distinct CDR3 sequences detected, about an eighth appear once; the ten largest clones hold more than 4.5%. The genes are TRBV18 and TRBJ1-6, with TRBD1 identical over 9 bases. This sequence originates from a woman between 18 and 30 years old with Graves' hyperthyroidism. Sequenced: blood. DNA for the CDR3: TGTGCCAGCTCACGGTTGGGACAGGGAGACTCACCCCTCCACTTT. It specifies CASSRLGQGDSPLHF. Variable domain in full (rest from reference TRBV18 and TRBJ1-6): NAGVMQNPRHLVRRRGQEARLRCSPMKGHSHVYWYRQLPEEGLKFMVYLQKENIIDESGMPKERFSAEFPKEGPSILRIQQVVRGDSAAYFCASSRLGQGDSPLHFGNGTRLTVT.